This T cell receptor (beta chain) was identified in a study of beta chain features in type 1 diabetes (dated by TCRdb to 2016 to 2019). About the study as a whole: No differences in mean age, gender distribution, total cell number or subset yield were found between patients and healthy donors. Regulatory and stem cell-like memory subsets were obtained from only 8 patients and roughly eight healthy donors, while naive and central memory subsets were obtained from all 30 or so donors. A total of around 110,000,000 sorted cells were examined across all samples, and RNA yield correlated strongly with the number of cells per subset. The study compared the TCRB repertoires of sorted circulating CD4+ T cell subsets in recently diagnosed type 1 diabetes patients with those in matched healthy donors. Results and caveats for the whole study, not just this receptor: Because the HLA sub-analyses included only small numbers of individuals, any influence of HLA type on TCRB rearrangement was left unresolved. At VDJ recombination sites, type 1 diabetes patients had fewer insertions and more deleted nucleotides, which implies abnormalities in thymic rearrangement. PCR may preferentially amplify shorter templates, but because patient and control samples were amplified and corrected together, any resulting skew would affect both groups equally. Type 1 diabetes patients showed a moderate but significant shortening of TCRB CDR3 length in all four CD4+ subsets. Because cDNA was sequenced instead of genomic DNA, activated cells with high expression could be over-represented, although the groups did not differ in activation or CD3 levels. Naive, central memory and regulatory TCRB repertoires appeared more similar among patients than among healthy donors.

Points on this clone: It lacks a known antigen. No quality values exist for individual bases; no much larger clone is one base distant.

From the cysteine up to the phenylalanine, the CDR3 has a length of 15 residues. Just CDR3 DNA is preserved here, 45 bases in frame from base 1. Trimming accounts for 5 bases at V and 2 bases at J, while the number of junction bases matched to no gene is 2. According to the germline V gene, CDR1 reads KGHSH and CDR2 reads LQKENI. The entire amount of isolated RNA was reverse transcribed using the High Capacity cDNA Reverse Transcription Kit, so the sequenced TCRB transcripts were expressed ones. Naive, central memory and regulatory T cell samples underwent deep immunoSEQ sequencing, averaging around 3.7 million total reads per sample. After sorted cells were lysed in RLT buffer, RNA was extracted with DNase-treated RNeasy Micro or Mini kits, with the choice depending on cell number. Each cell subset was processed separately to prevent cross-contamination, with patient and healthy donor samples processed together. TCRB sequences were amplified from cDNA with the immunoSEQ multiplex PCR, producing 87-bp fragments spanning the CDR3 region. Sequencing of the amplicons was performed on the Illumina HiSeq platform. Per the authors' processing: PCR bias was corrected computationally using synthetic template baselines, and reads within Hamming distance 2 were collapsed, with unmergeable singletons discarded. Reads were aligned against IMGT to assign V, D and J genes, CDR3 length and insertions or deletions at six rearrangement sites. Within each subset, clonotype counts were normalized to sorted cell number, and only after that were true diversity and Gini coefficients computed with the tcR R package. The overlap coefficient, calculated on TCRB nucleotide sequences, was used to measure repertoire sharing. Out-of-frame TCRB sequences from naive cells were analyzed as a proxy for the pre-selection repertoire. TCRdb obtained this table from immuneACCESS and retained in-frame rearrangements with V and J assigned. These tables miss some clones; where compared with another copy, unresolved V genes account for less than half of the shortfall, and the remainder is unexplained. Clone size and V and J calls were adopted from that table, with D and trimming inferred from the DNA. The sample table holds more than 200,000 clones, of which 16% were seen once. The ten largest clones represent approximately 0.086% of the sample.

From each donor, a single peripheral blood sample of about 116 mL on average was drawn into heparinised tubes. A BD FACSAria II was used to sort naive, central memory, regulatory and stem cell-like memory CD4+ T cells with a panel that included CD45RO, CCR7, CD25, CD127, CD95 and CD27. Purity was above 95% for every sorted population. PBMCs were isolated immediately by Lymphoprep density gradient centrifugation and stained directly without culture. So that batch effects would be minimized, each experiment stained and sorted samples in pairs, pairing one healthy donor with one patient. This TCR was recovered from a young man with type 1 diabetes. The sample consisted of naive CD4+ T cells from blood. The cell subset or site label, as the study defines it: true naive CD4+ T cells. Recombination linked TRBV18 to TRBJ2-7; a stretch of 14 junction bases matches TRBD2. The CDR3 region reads CASSGLAGGPYEQYF. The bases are TGTGCCAGCTCAGGACTAGCGGGAGGTCCCTACGAGCAGTACTTC. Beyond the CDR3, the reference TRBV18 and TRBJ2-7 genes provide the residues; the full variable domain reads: NAGVMQNPRHLVRRRGQEARLRCSPMKGHSHVYWYRQLPEEGLKFMVYLQKENIIDESGMPKERFSAEFPKEGPSILRIQQVVRGDSAAYFCASSGLAGGPYEQYFGPGTRLTVT.